This T cell receptor beta chain was identified in a study of CD8+ T cells in alopecia areata. Study as a whole: Treated patients took oral tofacitinib at 5 to 10 mg twice daily. General study points: Compared with normal scalp, lesional scalp had higher clonality and more expanded CD8+ clones.

In each case, RNA was isolated and then reverse transcribed into cDNA as the sequencing template. Sequenced by immunoSEQ multiplex PCR; TCRdb stores in-frame clones only, minus some. Here the sample spans about 270,000 clones, roughly 63% being singletons. With respect to this clone: The antigen remains undetermined.

Treatment defined: oral pan-JAK inhibitor, 5-10 mg twice daily. As part of sample collection, lesional scalp punch biopsies and peripheral blood were taken from alopecia areata patients. In germline, CDR1 is LNHDA, CDR2 SQIVND (reference sequence). The CDR3 sequence is 14 residues long. The V segment lost 4 bases and the J segment 3 bases; nucleotides outside the gene matches: 5. The clonotype comes from a human donor with alopecia areata. This chain connects TRBV19 to TRBJ2-7, with 8 bases aligning to TRBD1. The sample in question was CD4+ T cells sorted from blood, obtained around week 54, from a patient treated with tofacitinib. The CDR3 DNA follows: TGTGCCAGTAGTAGCAGGGACAGGTTCTACGAGCAGTACTTC. It codes for CASSSRDRFYEQYF.